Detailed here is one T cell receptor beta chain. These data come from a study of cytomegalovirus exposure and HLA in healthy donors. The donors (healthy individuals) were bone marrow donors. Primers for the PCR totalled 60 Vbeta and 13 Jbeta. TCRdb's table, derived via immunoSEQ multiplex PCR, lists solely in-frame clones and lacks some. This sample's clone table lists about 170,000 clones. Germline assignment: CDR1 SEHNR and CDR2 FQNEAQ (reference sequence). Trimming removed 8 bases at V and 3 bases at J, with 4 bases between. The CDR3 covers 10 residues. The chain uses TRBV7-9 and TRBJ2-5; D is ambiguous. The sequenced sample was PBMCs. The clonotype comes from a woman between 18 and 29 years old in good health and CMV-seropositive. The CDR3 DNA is TGTGCCAGCTCCAAAGAGACCCAGTACTTC. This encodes CASSKETQYF.